The next 14 T cell receptor beta chains were all read from a single sample in a study of cytomegalovirus exposure and HLA in healthy donors. Primers for the PCR totalled 60 Vbeta and 13 Jbeta. The repertoire was sequenced with immunoSEQ multiplex PCR; TCRdb's copy has only in-frame clones and lacks some. The sample records 160,000 or so clones, 75% being singletons. The sequenced material came from PBMCs. The source of these receptors is a female donor in good health and CMV-seronegative.

The rearrangement joins TRBV29-1 to TRBJ2-1, with 8 bases fitting TRBD1. V lost 6 bases and J lost 4; bases outside the gene matches: 8. The CDR3 sequence is 14 residues long. CDR1 and CDR2 from the germline V gene are SQVTM and ANQGSEA. CDR3 sequence: CSVPVQGAYNEQFF. CDR3 in DNA: TGCAGCGTCCCCGTCCAGGGGGCTTACAATGAGCAGTTCTTC.

The chain links TRBV28 to TRBJ2-4; D may be TRBD2 (5 bases). Looked up from germline, CDR1 is MDHEN and CDR2 is SYDVKM. The V end lost 9 bases, the J end lost 0 bases, and 12 bases lay between the germline ends. This CDR3 has 14 residues. DNA of the CDR3: TGTGCCAGTTATAAGGCGGGAGCCAAAAACATTCAGTACTTC. Amino acids: CASYKAGAKNIQYF.

J is TRBJ1-2 and V is TRBV6-1; maybe TRBD1 (6 bases). The germline gives CDR1 MNHNS, CDR2 SASEGT. With 8 bases removed from V and 5 bases from J, the gap between germline ends came to 21 bases. The CDR3 spans 15 residues. The CDR3: CASEVEGGLWYGYTF. CDR3 nucleotides: TGTGCCAGCGAGGTAGAGGGGGGGCTATGGTATGGCTACACCTTC.

CDR3 in DNA: TGTGCCAGCAGCTTAAGGGGCGGGGCAGATAATCAGCCCCAGCATTTT. Protein: CASSLRGGADNQPQHF. The rearrangement links TRBV7-2 to TRBJ1-5; D possibly corresponds to TRBD1 (5 bases). The germline gives CDR1 SGHTA, CDR2 FQGNSA. The CDR3 sequence is 16 residues long. V shed 2 bases and J shed 4 bases, with 15 bases lying between them. Complete variable domain (other parts from reference TRBV7-2 and TRBJ1-5): GAGVSQSPSNKVTEKGKDVELRCDPISGHTALYWYRQSLGQGLEFLIYFQGNSAPDKSGLPSDRFSAERTGGSVSTLTIQRTQQEDSAVYLCASSLRGGADNQPQHFGDGTRLSIL.

This clone has only a few counts. The chain links TRBV27 to TRBJ2-3; possibly TRBD1 for D (5 bases). Trimming took 4 bases from V and 5 from J, leaving 13 bases between them. CDR1 and CDR2 from the germline V gene are MNHEY and SMNVEV (reference sequence). The CDR3 loop spans 14 amino acids. DNA for the CDR3: TGTGCCAGCAGTTCCCTGGGGCGGAGAGATACGCAGTATTTT. This translates into CASSSLGRRDTQYF.

Only one count was recorded for this clone. V usage is TRBV15 and J usage is TRBJ2-2; 9 positions agree with TRBD2. From germline, CDR1 is LNHNV and CDR2 YYDKDF (reference sequence). The CDR3 has 17 amino acids. V lost 1 base, J lost 0 bases, and 3 bases stayed unmatched. Written as DNA, the CDR3 is TGTGCCACCAGCAGAGCTGGCGGGAGGGCGAACACCGGGGAGCTGTTTTTT. Translated: CATSRAGGRANTGELFF.

This clone was seen once. The chain links TRBV11-2 to TRBJ2-5, with 10 bases fitting TRBD2. Matching the DNA end better, TRBJ2-7 makes the J call doubtful. The CDR3 loop spans 15 amino acids. The germline V gene has CDR1 SGHAT and CDR2 FQNNGV. CDR3 nucleotides: TGTGCCAGCAGCACCGAGCGGGGGGGCATCTACGAGCAGTACTTC. Translated, it gives CASSTERGGIYEQYF.

The chain links TRBV7-2 to TRBJ2-2; D gene unclear. The CDR3 sequence is 13 residues long. V dropped 3 bases and J dropped 3 bases, with 5 bases sitting between them. CDR1 and CDR2 from the germline V gene are SGHTA and FQGNSA. The DNA for the CDR3 is TGTGCCAGCAGCTTCACAGACACCGGGGAGCTGTTTTTT. This sequence encodes CASSFTDTGELFF.

The J gene is TRBJ2-6, the V gene TRBV6-5; D is uncertain. Per the germline V gene, CDR1 is MNHEY and CDR2 is SVGAGI. The CDR3 sequence is 15 residues long. V was clipped by 2 bases and J by 0 bases, with 5 bases between them. CDR3 DNA: TGTGCCAGCAGTTACACGGGCTCTGGGGCCAACGTCCTGACTTTC. This encodes CASSYTGSGANVLTF.

This chain links TRBV4-3 with TRBJ2-7, with 9 nucleotides matching TRBD2. V was pared by 4 bases and J by 1 base, with 8 bases of the junction left unmatched. Germline V gives CDR1 LGHNA, CDR2 YSLEER. CDR3 length: 16 residues. This CDR3 reads CASSPNSGSGSYEQYF. The CDR3 DNA reads TGCGCCAGCAGCCCAAATAGCGGGAGTGGGTCCTACGAGCAGTACTTC.

The CDR3 protein is CASSLAGGRRNEQFF. Here the CDR3 DNA reads TGTGCCAGCAGCTTAGCCGGCGGGAGGAGGAATGAGCAGTTCTTC. V usage is TRBV7-2 and J usage is TRBJ2-1; 8 nucleotides match TRBD2. The CDR3 is 15 residues long. Germline V CDR1 and CDR2: SGHTA, FQGNSA. V lost 0 bases, J lost 7 bases, and 5 bases stayed unmatched.

The chain is built from TRBV28 and TRBJ1-2, with 9 bases lining up with TRBD1. J was trimmed by 7 bases and V by 2 bases; bases with no gene match: 5. Germline loops: CDR1 MDHEN, CDR2 SYDVKM. The CDR3 spans 14 residues. CDR3 coding DNA: TGTGCCAGCAGTTTAGGGACAGGGAGCCGTGGCTACACCTTC. Translated, it gives CASSLGTGSRGYTF.

The V and J genes are TRBV20-1 and TRBJ2-1; maybe TRBD2 (5 bases). Germline V lookup: CDR1 DFQATT, CDR2 SNEGSKA (reference sequence). The CDR3 is made up of 11 amino acids. With 3 bases removed from V and 7 bases from J, the gap between germline ends came to 7 bases. For the CDR3, the DNA is TGCAGTGCTAGGGACTTTAATGAGCAGTTCTTC. Translating it yields CSARDFNEQFF.

This chain connects TRBV4-3 to TRBJ2-3; weak D call: TRBD1 (5 bases). Germline V gives CDR1 LGHNA, CDR2 YSLEER. The V end lost 5 bases, the J end lost 3 bases, and 9 bases lay between the germline ends. CDR3 length: 13 amino acids. As DNA, the CDR3 is TGCGCCAGCAGCGAGCAGGGTACAGATACGCAGTATTTT. It yields the protein CASSEQGTDTQYF.